This is a list of T cell receptor beta chains from one sample in a study of blood T cell repertoires in COVID-19. The repertoire was sequenced with immunoSEQ multiplex PCR; TCRdb's copy has only in-frame clones and lacks some. The sample lists about 360,000 clones, more than 70% seen once, with approximately 1.2% in the top ten. The specimen sequenced was PBMCs or T cells enriched from blood (not recorded which). The receptors here all came from a man aged 25 to 45 who had recovered from COVID-19. Both conserved end residues are part of each CDR3. D genes are given only for firm matches. Not all rows give a size; the values are once, few, many and, for expanded clones, a class.

>-|TRBV23-1|TRBJ1-1|-
TGCGCCAGCAAGTGCGACAGTATGAACACTGAAGCTTTCTTT
CASKCDSMNTEAFF
>-|TRBV9|TRBJ1-1|-
TGTGCCAGCAGCGTAACCGGGAACCCAGAGACTTTCTTT
CASSVTGNPETFF
>-|TRBV20-1|TRBJ1-2|-
TGCAGTGCCCCCGTCGTCGGGGGCTACACCTTC
CSAPVVGGYTF
>-|TRBV29-1|TRBJ2-3|-
TGCAGCGCTGGGACTAGCACAGATACGCAGTATTTT
CSAGTSTDTQYF
>-|TRBV18|TRBJ1-1|TRBD1
TGTGCCAGCTCACGAACCGGGACAGGGGGCGCGGGGACTGAAGCTTTCTTT
CASSRTGTGGAGTEAFF
>-|TRBV5-1|TRBJ1-6|-
TGCGCCAGCAGCCGACTAGGAGACTCCTATAATTCACCCCTCCACTTT
CASSRLGDSYNSPLHF
>-|TRBV10-3|TRBJ2-1|TRBD1
TGTGCCATCAGAGGACAGGGGTCCGGCTCCTACAATGAGCAGTTCTTC
CAIRGQGSGSYNEQFF
>once|TRBV3-1/TRBV3-2|TRBJ1-5|-
TGTGCCAGCAGCCAAGGCCCAGGGAATCAGCCCCAGCATTTT
CASSQGPGNQPQHF
>-|TRBV7-9|TRBJ2-1|-
TGTGCCAGCAGCCCAAAAGGGGGAGTGGAGCAGTTCTTC
CASSPKGGVEQFF
>-|TRBV7-2|TRBJ2-7|-
TGTGCCAGCAGCCCTGCGAGGCTCTACGAGCAGTACTTC
CASSPARLYEQYF
>-|TRBV27|TRBJ1-5|TRBD1
TGTGCCAGCAGTCCCCGGACAGGGGTCAGGCAGCCCCAGCATTTT
CASSPRTGVRQPQHF
>-|TRBV19|TRBJ2-3|TRBD2
TGTGCCAGTGGAGGGCGGGAGCTGAGCACAGATACGCAGTATTTT
CASGGRELSTDTQYF
>-|TRBV5-5|TRBJ1-1|TRBD1
TGTGCCAGCAGCCTCCGTGGACAGGGAGGACCGAACACTGAAGCTTTCTTT
CASSLRGQGGPNTEAFF
>-|TRBV18|TRBJ2-7|TRBD2
TGTGCCAGCTCTAGGGAGGGATACTCCTACGAGCAGTACTTC
CASSREGYSYEQYF
>-|TRBV19|TRBJ1-2|TRBD1
TGTGCCAGTAGTATTGGGACAGAATTTAACTATGGCTACACCTTC
CASSIGTEFNYGYTF
>-|TRBV18|TRBJ1-3|TRBD1
TGTGCCAGCTCACCACGAATACCGCTGGACAGGGGAGCTGGAAACACCATATATTTT
CASSPRIPLDRGAGNTIYF
>-|TRBV19|TRBJ2-7|-
TGTGCCAGTAAGAAAGCTGGCGAGCAGTACTTC
CASKKAGEQYF
>-|TRBV7-2|TRBJ1-1|-
TGTGCCAGCAGCTTAAGCTTGCTGGAGGGTGAAGCTTTCTTT
CASSLSLLEGEAFF
>-|TRBV4-1|TRBJ2-5|-
TGCGCCAGCAGCCTGCTAGTATCGGGGCAAGAGACCCAGTACTTC
CASSLLVSGQETQYF
>-|TRBV15|TRBJ1-5|TRBD1
TGTGCCACCAGCTTAACCGGGACAGGGTATCAGCCCCAGCATTTT
CATSLTGTGYQPQHF
>-|TRBV2|TRBJ2-1|-
TGTGCCAGCCCTCTAAACCATGAGCAGTTCTTC
CASPLNHEQFF
>-|TRBV19|TRBJ1-1|-
TGTGCCAGTAGTATTCAAGTAGCCGGGAGTGAAGCTTTCTTT
CASSIQVAGSEAFF
>-|TRBV3-1/TRBV3-2|TRBJ2-7|-
TGTGCCAGCAGCCAAGCCTCTCCCCGGGATTGGACGTCCTACGAGCAGTACTTC
CASSQASPRDWTSYEQYF
>-|TRBV7-9|TRBJ1-5|-
TGTGCCAGCAGTCCTATTAACGATCAGCCCCAGCATTTT
CASSPINDQPQHF
>-|TRBV7-9|TRBJ1-6|-
TGTGCCAGCAGCTTAGGCGTAGGGGATTCACCCCTCCACTTT
CASSLGVGDSPLHF
>-|TRBV19|TRBJ2-5|-
TGTGCCAGTATGGGGGACTTCGACCAAGAGACCCAGTACTTC
CASMGDFDQETQYF